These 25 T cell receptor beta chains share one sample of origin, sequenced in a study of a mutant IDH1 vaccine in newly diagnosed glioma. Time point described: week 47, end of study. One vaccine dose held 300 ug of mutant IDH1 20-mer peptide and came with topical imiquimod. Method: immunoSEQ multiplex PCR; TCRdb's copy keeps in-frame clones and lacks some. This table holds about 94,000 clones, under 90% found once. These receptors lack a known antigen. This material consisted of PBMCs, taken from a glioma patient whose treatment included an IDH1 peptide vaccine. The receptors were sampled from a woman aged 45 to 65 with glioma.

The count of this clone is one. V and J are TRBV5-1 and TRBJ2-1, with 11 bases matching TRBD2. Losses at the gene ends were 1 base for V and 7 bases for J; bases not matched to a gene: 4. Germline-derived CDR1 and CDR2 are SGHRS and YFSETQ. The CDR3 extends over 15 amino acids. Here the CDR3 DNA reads TGCGCCAGCAGCTTGATAGCGGGAGGGCGGAATGAGCAGTTCTTC. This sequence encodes CASSLIAGGRNEQFF.

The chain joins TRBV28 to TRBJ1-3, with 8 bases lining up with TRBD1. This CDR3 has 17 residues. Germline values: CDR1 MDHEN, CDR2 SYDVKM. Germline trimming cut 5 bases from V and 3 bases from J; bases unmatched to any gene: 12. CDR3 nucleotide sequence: TGTGCCAGCAGTCCTAGCCCGGGACAGGAGGATGGAAACACCATATATTTT. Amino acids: CASSPSPGQEDGNTIYF.

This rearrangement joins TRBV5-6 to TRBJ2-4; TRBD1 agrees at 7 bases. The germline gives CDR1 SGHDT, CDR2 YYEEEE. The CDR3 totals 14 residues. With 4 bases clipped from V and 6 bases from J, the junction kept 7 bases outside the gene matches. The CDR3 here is CASSPRQGLNIQYF. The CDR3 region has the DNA TGTGCCAGCAGCCCCCGACAGGGTTTAAACATTCAGTACTTC.

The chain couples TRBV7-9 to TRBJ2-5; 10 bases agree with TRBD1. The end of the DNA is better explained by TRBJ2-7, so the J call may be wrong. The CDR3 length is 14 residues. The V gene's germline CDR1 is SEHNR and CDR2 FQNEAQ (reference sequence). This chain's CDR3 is CASSLDGTGVEQYF. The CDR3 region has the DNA TGTGCCAGCAGCTTAGATGGGACAGGGGTCGAGCAGTACTTC.

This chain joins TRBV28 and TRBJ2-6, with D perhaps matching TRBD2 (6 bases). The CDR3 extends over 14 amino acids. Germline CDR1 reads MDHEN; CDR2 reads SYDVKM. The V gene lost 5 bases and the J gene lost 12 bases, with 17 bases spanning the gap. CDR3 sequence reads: CASSPRAGTGVLTF. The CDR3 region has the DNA TGTGCCAGCAGTCCACGGGCGGGGACGGGCGTCCTGACTTTC.

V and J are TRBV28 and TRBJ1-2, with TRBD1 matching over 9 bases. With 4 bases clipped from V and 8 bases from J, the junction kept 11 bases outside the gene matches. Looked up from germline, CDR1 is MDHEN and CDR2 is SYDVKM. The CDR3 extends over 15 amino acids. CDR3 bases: TGTGCCAGCAGTTCGGGACAGGGCGGATTGTTGGGCTACACCTTC. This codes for CASSSGQGGLLGYTF.

The CDR3 sequence is CASSSGTGSNTEAFF. The CDR3 region has the DNA TGTGCCAGCAGCTCCGGAACCGGATCTAACACTGAAGCTTTCTTT. The chain combines TRBV7-9 with TRBJ1-1, with D hard to call. V lost 4 bases to trimming and J lost 2 bases, with 14 bases between them. The CDR3 contains 15 residues. Germline V gives CDR1 SEHNR, CDR2 FQNEAQ (reference sequence).

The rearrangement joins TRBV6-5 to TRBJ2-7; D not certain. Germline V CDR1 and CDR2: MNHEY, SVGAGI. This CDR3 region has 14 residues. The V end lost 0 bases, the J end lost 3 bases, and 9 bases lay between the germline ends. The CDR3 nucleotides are TGTGCCAGCAGTTACTCAGCCATGGGCTACGAGCAGTACTTC. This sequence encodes CASSYSAMGYEQYF.

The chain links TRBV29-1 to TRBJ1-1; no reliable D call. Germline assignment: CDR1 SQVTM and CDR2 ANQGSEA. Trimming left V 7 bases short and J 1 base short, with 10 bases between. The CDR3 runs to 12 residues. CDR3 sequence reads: CSGDTPNTEAFF. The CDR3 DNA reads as TGCAGCGGCGACACGCCGAACACTGAAGCTTTCTTT.

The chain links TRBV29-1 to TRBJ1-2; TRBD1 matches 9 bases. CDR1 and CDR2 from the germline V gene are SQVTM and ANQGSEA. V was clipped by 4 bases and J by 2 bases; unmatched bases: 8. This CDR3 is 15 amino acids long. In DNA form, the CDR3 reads TGCAGCGTTGCCCAAACGACAGGGGGGAACTATGGCTACACCTTC. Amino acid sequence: CSVAQTTGGNYGYTF.

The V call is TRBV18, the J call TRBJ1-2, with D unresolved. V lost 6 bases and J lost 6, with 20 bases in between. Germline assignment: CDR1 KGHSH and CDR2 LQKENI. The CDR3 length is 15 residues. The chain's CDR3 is CASSTNPTAEDGYTF. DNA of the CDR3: TGTGCCAGCTCCACGAACCCGACGGCCGAGGATGGCTACACCTTC.

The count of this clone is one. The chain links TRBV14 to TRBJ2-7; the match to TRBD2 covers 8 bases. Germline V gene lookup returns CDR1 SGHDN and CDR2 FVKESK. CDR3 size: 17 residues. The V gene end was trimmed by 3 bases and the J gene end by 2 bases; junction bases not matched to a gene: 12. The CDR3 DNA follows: TGTGCCAGCAGCCATATAGCGTATGGCGGGAGGACCTACGAGCAGTACTTC. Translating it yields CASSHIAYGGRTYEQYF.

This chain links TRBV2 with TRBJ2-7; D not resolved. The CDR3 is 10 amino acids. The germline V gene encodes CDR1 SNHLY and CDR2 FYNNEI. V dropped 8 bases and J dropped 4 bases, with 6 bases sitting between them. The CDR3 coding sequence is TGTGCCAGCCGTCATTACGAGCAGTACTTC. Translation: CASRHYEQYF.

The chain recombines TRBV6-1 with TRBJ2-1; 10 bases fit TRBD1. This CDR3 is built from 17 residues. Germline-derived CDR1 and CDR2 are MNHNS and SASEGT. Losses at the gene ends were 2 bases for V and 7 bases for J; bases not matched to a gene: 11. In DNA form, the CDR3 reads TGTGCCAGCAGTGAAAAGTTAAGGACAGGGGGGAATAATGAGCAGTTCTTC. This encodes CASSEKLRTGGNNEQFF.

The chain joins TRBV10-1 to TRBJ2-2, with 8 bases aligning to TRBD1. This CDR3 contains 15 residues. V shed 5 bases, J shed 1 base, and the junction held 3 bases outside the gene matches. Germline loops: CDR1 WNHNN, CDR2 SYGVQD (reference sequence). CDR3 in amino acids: CASSSGTGNTGELFF. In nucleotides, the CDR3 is TGCGCCAGCAGTTCCGGGACAGGGAACACCGGGGAGCTGTTTTTT.

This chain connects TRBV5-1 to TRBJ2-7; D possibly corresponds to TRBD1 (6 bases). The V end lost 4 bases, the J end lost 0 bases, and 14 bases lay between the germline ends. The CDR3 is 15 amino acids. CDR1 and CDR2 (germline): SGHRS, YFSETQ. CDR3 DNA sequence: TGCGCCAGCAGCCTCTGGACAGCCTCCTCCTACGAGCAGTACTTC. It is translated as CASSLWTASSYEQYF.

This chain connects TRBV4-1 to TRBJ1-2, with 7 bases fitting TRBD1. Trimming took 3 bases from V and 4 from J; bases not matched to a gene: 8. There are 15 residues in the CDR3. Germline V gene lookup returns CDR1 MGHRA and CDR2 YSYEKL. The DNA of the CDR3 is TGCGCCAGCAGCCATCCCGGACAGGCCCTCTATGGCTACACCTTC. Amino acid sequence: CASSHPGQALYGYTF.

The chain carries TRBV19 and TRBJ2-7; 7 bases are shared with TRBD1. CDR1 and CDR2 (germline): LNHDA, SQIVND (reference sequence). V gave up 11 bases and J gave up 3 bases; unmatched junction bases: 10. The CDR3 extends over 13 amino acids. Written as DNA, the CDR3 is TGTGCCTCAAAGGGGGACAGCGGCTACGAGCAGTACTTC. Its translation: CASKGDSGYEQYF. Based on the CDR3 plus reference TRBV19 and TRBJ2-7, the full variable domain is DGGITQSPKYLFRKEGQNVTLSCEQNLNHDAMYWYRQDPGQGLRLIYYSQIVNDFQKGDIAEGYSVSREKKESFPLTVTSAQKNPTAFYLCASKGDSGYEQYFGPGTRLTVT.

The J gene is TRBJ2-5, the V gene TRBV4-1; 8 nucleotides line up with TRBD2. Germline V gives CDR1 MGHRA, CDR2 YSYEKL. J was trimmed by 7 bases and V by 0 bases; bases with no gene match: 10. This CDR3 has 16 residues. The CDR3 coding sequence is TGCGCCAGCAGCCAAGATGGACGGCGGGGGGCAGGGACCCAGTACTTC. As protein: CASSQDGRRGAGTQYF.

The CDR3 loop reads CASSLTENYGYTF. The CDR3 region has the DNA TGTGCCAGCAGCCTGACAGAAAACTATGGCTACACCTTC. The rearrangement links TRBV11-2 to TRBJ1-2, with a tentative D call TRBD1 (5 bases). Trimming removed 5 bases at V and 2 bases at J, with 9 bases between. The CDR3 sequence is 13 residues long. In germline, CDR1 is SGHAT, CDR2 FQNNGV.

CDR3 DNA sequence: TGTGCCAGCAGCTACCACCAGGGGGCGGGAGTGGGCACCGGGGAGCTGTTTTTT. Protein sequence: CASSYHQGAGVGTGELFF. The chain joins TRBV9 to TRBJ2-2, with a weak D call TRBD1 (8 bases). The germline V gene has CDR1 SGDLS and CDR2 YYNGEE. CDR3 length: 18 residues. Trimming took off 4 bases at V and 4 bases at J, with 23 bases between the two ends.

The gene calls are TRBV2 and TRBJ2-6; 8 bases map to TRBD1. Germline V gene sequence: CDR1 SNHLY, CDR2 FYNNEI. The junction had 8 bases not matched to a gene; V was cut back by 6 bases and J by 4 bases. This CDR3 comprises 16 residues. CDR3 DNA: TGTGCCAGCAGATTCAGGGGGCGCTTGGGGGCCAACGTCCTGACTTTC. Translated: CASRFRGRLGANVLTF.

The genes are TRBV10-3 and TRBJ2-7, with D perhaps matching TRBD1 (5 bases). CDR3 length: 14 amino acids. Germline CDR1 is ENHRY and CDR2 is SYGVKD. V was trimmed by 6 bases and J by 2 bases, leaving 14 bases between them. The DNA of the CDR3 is TGTGCCATCAGGCAGACAGATGGACCCTACGAGCAGTACTTC. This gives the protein CAIRQTDGPYEQYF.

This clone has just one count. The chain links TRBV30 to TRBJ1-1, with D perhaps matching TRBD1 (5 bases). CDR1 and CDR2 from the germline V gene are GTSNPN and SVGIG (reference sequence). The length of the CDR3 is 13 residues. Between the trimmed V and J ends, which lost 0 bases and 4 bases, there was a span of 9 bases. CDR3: CAWSVGTGTEAFF. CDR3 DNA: TGTGCCTGGAGTGTAGGGACGGGCACTGAAGCTTTCTTT.

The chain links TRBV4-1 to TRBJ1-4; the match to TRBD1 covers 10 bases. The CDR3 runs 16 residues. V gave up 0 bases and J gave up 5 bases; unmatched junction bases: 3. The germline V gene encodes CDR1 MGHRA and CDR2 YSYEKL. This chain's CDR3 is CASSQDPGQGNEKLFF. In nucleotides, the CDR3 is TGCGCCAGCAGCCAAGACCCGGGACAGGGGAATGAAAAACTGTTTTTT.